A single sample is the source of the 30 T cell receptor beta chains below, sequenced in a study of a mutant IDH1 vaccine in newly diagnosed glioma. Time point indicated: week 23, last vaccination. What each vaccine dose contained was 300 ug of mutant IDH1 20-mer peptide, accompanied by topical imiquimod. Libraries were prepared by immunoSEQ multiplex PCR; TCRdb keeps only in-frame clonotypes and omits some of them. The table records over 45,000 clones, over 70% of them present only once. These receptors have no known antigen. This material consisted of PBMCs, taken from a glioma patient whose treatment included an IDH1 peptide vaccine. The receptor set was obtained from a man between 40 and 49 years old with glioma.

The chain carries TRBV27 and TRBJ1-2; 10 nucleotides line up with TRBD1. The CDR3 has 16 amino acids. CDR1 is MNHEY, CDR2 SMNVEV, per germline (reference sequence). The ends lost 6 bases at V and 3 bases at J; junction bases unmatched: 10. CDR3 in DNA: TGTGCCAGCAGGGAGACAGGGGGCGCGGGGCACTATGGCTACACCTTC. Its translation: CASRETGGAGHYGYTF.

The chain employs TRBV20-1 and TRBJ1-1; D gene unclear. The germline V gene has CDR1 DFQATT and CDR2 SNEGSKA (reference sequence). The CDR3 sequence is 11 residues long. The V gene lost 7 bases and the J gene lost 0 bases, with 6 bases spanning the gap. The CDR3 coding sequence is TGCAGTGTAACCCTGAACACTGAAGCTTTCTTT. The encoded protein is CSVTLNTEAFF.

The rearrangement joins TRBV5-6 to TRBJ2-5, with D unclear. V was pared by 3 bases and J by 2 bases, with 5 bases between. The CDR3 length is 12 residues. Germline V gene lookup returns CDR1 SGHDT and CDR2 YYEEEE. The CDR3 nucleotides are TGTGCCAGCAGCTCGACTCAAGAGACCCAGTACTTC. Residues: CASSSTQETQYF.

The V gene is TRBV6-6, the J gene TRBJ1-1; no clear D gene. The germline V and J ends were trimmed by 7 bases and 2 bases, with 5 bases remaining between them. CDR1 is MNHNY and CDR2 is SVGAGI in the germline V gene (reference sequence). CDR3 size: 11 residues. CDR3 protein: CASKTNTEAFF. CDR3 bases: TGTGCCAGCAAAACAAACACTGAAGCTTTCTTT.

The rearrangement links TRBV5-6 to TRBJ1-1; D unresolved. Between the trimmed V and J ends, which lost 0 bases and 4 bases, there was a span of 10 bases. The CDR3 is made up of 14 amino acids. Germline CDR1 is SGHDT and CDR2 is YYEEEE. The CDR3 reads CASSLAFGGTEAFF. The CDR3 DNA sequence: TGTGCCAGCAGCTTGGCCTTTGGTGGCACTGAAGCTTTCTTT.

The rearrangement uses TRBV29-1 and TRBJ1-4; the D gene is possibly TRBD1 (5 bases). Germline V gene sequence: CDR1 SQVTM, CDR2 ANQGSEA. Trimming removed 3 bases from V and 6 bases from J, with 17 bases in between. The CDR3 sequence is 15 residues long. CDR3 amino acids: CSVDSGRGGYEKLFF. CDR3 DNA sequence: TGCAGCGTTGATTCAGGGCGGGGCGGGTATGAAAAACTGTTTTTT.

This clone was picked up a small number of times. The gene calls are TRBV7-2 and TRBJ2-7; 15 bases align to TRBD2. The CDR3 sequence is 16 residues long. V trimming: 4 bases; J trimming: 7 bases; junction bases outside the gene matches: 8. Germline assignment: CDR1 SGHTA and CDR2 FQGNSA. The CDR3 spells CASSYSGTSGGREQYF. CDR3 sequence (DNA): TGTGCCAGCAGCTACAGCGGGACTAGCGGGGGGCGTGAGCAGTACTTC.

The chain recombines TRBV10-3 with TRBJ2-5; possibly TRBD1 for D (6 bases). The V gene's germline CDR1 is ENHRY and CDR2 SYGVKD. This CDR3 has 13 residues. V was trimmed by 5 bases and J by 5 bases, leaving 12 bases between them. The CDR3 region is CAISPDQGETQYF. DNA of the CDR3: TGTGCCATCAGTCCCGACCAGGGGGAGACCCAGTACTTC.

The V gene is TRBV18, the J gene TRBJ1-5; the D is unclear. Germline V CDR1 and CDR2: KGHSH, LQKENI. The CDR3 is 14 residues long. The ends were cut back, 2 bases at V and 6 bases at J, with 11 bases in the middle. CDR3 sequence (DNA): TGTGCCAGCTCACCAGGTCTAACGGGTCAGCCCCAGCATTTT. The encoded protein is CASSPGLTGQPQHF.

This chain connects TRBV5-1 to TRBJ2-2; D not certain. The CDR3 totals 16 residues. Germline values: CDR1 SGHRS, CDR2 YFSETQ. The V end was cut by 4 bases, the J end by 0 bases, with 13 bases between. The CDR3 DNA reads TGCGCCAGCAGCGTTGGTGGACCCTCGAACACCGGGGAGCTGTTTTTT. This codes for CASSVGGPSNTGELFF.

The chain carries TRBV7-9 and TRBJ1-6, with D hard to call. The CDR3 has 13 amino acids. Germline assignment: CDR1 SEHNR and CDR2 FQNEAQ (reference sequence). V was trimmed by 5 bases and J by 7 bases, leaving 9 bases between them. Written as DNA, the CDR3 is TGTGCCAGCAGCATAGGACGAAATTCACCCCTCCACTTT. This sequence encodes CASSIGRNSPLHF.

This clone was picked up many times. The V and J genes are TRBV6-5 and TRBJ2-1; 7 nucleotides line up with TRBD2. CDR1 is MNHEY and CDR2 is SVGAGI in the germline V gene. The CDR3 length is 13 residues. V gave up 6 bases and J gave up 5 bases; unmatched junction bases: 4. The CDR3 is CASRWGGDNEQFF. CDR3 coding DNA: TGTGCCAGCAGGTGGGGGGGGGACAATGAGCAGTTCTTC.

The sample holds one count of this clone. This chain joins TRBV7-9 and TRBJ2-2, with D perhaps matching TRBD2 (7 bases). V lost 6 bases and J 0 bases, leaving 8 bases between the germline ends. This CDR3 contains 14 residues. Germline CDR1 reads SEHNR; CDR2 reads FQNEAQ (reference sequence). The CDR3 region is CASRRGPNTGELFF. DNA of the CDR3: TGTGCCAGCAGGCGGGGGCCGAACACCGGGGAGCTGTTTTTT.

This rearrangement joins TRBV5-1 to TRBJ1-2, with TRBD1 as a possible D gene (6 bases). V gave up 0 bases and J gave up 1 base, with 7 bases separating them. The CDR3 consists of 14 residues. CDR1 and CDR2 from the germline V gene are SGHRS and YFSETQ. Here the CDR3 DNA reads TGCGCCAGCAGCTTGGGGGACAATAACTATGGCTACACCTTC. This codes for CASSLGDNNYGYTF. Combining the CDR3 with reference TRBV5-1 and TRBJ1-2 gives the whole variable domain KAGVTQTPRYLIKTRGQQVTLSCSPISGHRSVSWYQQTPGQGLQFLFEYFSETQRNKGNFPGRFSGRQFSNSRSEMNVSTLELGDSALYLCASSLGDNNYGYTFGSGTRLTVV.

Comments on this clone: The limits of the CDR3 on the DNA are not certain, so only TCRdb's listed CDR3 is given. The chain employs TRBV12-5 and TRBJ1-5. Germline CDR1 reads LGHNT; CDR2 reads FRNRAP. The CDR3 is made up of 13 amino acids, end residues included. CDR3 sequence reads: CASGLERDQPQHF.

This clone was counted a few times. The sample holds other DNA sequences that translate to the same CDR3. This chain joins TRBV6-4 and TRBJ1-1; no reliable D call. In germline, CDR1 is MRHNA, CDR2 SNTAGT. Deletions cut 6 bases from V and 1 base from J, with 9 bases between. The CDR3 covers 13 residues. The CDR3 nucleotides read TGTGCCAGCAGCGCTCAGGAGAACACTGAAGCTTTCTTT. It codes for CASSAQENTEAFF.

V usage is TRBV18 and J usage is TRBJ1-2; D is unresolved. Trimming cost V 3 bases and J 2 bases, with 7 bases left between them. Germline CDR1 and CDR2: KGHSH and LQKENI. The CDR3 length is 13 residues. CDR3 DNA: TGTGCCAGCTCACCTGACGGAAACTATGGCTACACCTTC. Amino acids: CASSPDGNYGYTF. The full variable domain, its missing parts supplied by reference TRBV18 and TRBJ1-2, is NAGVMQNPRHLVRRRGQEARLRCSPMKGHSHVYWYRQLPEEGLKFMVYLQKENIIDESGMPKERFSAEFPKEGPSILRIQQVVRGDSAAYFCASSPDGNYGYTFGSGTRLTVV.

The chain has TRBV19 and TRBJ1-5; 8 bases align to TRBD1. The CDR3 has 15 amino acids. The germline V gene encodes CDR1 LNHDA and CDR2 SQIVND (reference sequence). The trim removed 11 bases at V and 6 bases at J, leaving 15 bases unmatched. CDR3 residues: CAQKRVTGESQPQHF. The DNA of the CDR3 is TGTGCCCAAAAGCGGGTGACAGGGGAGTCTCAGCCCCAGCATTTT.

The chain links TRBV5-1 to TRBJ1-2; D unresolved. The ends were cut back, 2 bases at V and 2 bases at J, with 7 bases in the middle. The CDR3 is 13 amino acids. Per the germline V gene, CDR1 is SGHRS and CDR2 is YFSETQ. CDR3 sequence: CASSLQRNYGYTF. The CDR3 DNA is TGCGCCAGCAGCTTACAAAGAAACTATGGCTACACCTTC.

The chain employs TRBV11-2 and TRBJ2-7; D is perhaps TRBD1 or TRBD2 (5 bases each). V lost 5 bases to trimming and J lost 1 base, with 18 bases between them. The germline V gene encodes CDR1 SGHAT and CDR2 FQNNGV. This CDR3 region has 16 residues. CDR3 sequence: CASSPLPGTDSYEQYF. The CDR3 DNA sequence: TGTGCCAGCAGCCCCCTCCCCGGGACGGATTCCTACGAGCAGTACTTC.

The V gene is TRBV19, the J gene TRBJ1-4; D remains ambiguous. The germline gives CDR1 LNHDA, CDR2 SQIVND (reference sequence). Trimming removed 4 bases at V and 6 bases at J, with 12 bases between. This CDR3 is 14 amino acids long. CDR3 bases: TGTGCCAGTAGTACGTCGGCGCGATATGAAAAACTGTTTTTT. It codes for CASSTSARYEKLFF.

The chain combines TRBV10-3 with TRBJ2-7, with TRBD2 matching 8 bases. The CDR3 runs to 13 residues. The V segment lost 7 bases and the J segment 3 bases; nucleotides outside the gene matches: 5. From germline, CDR1 is ENHRY and CDR2 SYGVKD. The CDR3 loop is CAIMGTSNYEQYF. CDR3 DNA sequence: TGTGCCATCATGGGGACTAGTAACTACGAGCAGTACTTC.

This chain joins TRBV4-2 and TRBJ1-5; 8 bases line up with TRBD1. CDR1 is LGHNA, CDR2 YNFKEQ, per germline. The CDR3 is made up of 17 amino acids. After removal of 0 bases from V and 6 bases from J, the junction contained 10 bases not matched to a gene. CDR3 bases: TGTGCCAGCAGCCAAGATAACAGGGGGACCTCCCGTCAGCCCCAGCATTTT. Encoded protein: CASSQDNRGTSRQPQHF.

The chain uses TRBV6-5 and TRBJ2-5; 12 bases map to TRBD2. This CDR3 comprises 15 residues. CDR1 MNHEY and CDR2 SVGAGI come from the germline V gene. V lost 3 bases, J lost 4 bases, and 3 bases stayed unmatched. CDR3 coding DNA: TGTGCCAGCAGTTATGCTAGCGGGGGGGGAGAGACCCAGTACTTC. Translation: CASSYASGGGETQYF.

By its share, this clone is medium-sized. This chain connects TRBV2 to TRBJ1-4; 8 positions agree with TRBD1. The junction had 14 bases not matched to a gene; V was cut back by 5 bases and J by 6 bases. The germline CDR1 and CDR2 sequences are SNHLY and FYNNEI. This CDR3 region has 17 residues. CDR3 in amino acids: CASSTVSDRGRHEKLFF. The CDR3, as DNA: TGTGCCAGCAGTACTGTATCCGACAGGGGCCGACATGAAAAACTGTTTTTT.

The V gene is TRBV5-1, the J gene TRBJ2-5, with D unclear. Trimming took 7 bases from V and 4 from J, leaving 11 bases between them. Germline V gives CDR1 SGHRS, CDR2 YFSETQ. This CDR3 has 12 residues. In nucleotides, the CDR3 is TGCGCCAGCGGCAGGACGGGAGAGACCCAGTACTTC. Protein: CASGRTGETQYF.

The chain recombines TRBV30 with TRBJ1-1; 9 nucleotides line up with TRBD1. V shed 3 bases and J 4 bases; nucleotides not matched to a gene: 15. The CDR3 consists of 17 residues. CDR1 is GTSNPN, CDR2 SVGIG, per germline (reference sequence). CDR3 coding DNA: TGTGCCTGGAGCCCCGGGACAGGGTTTAGGATAGGCACTGAAGCTTTCTTT. It translates to CAWSPGTGFRIGTEAFF.

The chain has TRBV4-2 and TRBJ2-2, with TRBD2 matching over 7 bases. CDR1 and CDR2 (germline): LGHNA, YNFKEQ. This CDR3 has 17 residues. The junction had 7 bases not matched to a gene; V was cut back by 3 bases and J by 0 bases. CDR3 coding DNA: TGTGCCAGCAGCCAGGGAAGGGGACTAACGAACACCGGGGAGCTGTTTTTT. This encodes CASSQGRGLTNTGELFF.

For the CDR3, the DNA is TGTGCCAGCAGTTACTCCGCAGGGAGTGTCGCTTCACCCCTCCACTTT. It is translated as CASSYSAGSVASPLHF. The rearrangement links TRBV6-5 to TRBJ1-6; D possibly corresponds to TRBD1 (5 bases). V was pared by 0 bases and J by 9 bases, with 15 bases between. The germline CDR1 and CDR2 sequences are MNHEY and SVGAGI. The CDR3 runs 16 residues.

J is TRBJ2-1 and V is TRBV29-1; 7 positions agree with TRBD1. The trim removed 6 bases at V and 6 bases at J, leaving 8 bases unmatched. This CDR3 spans 13 amino acids. Germline loops: CDR1 SQVTM, CDR2 ANQGSEA. CDR3 protein: CSVLRGLGNEQFF. In DNA form, the CDR3 reads TGCAGCGTCCTCAGGGGGTTGGGCAATGAGCAGTTCTTC.